The TCR beta chain described here comes from a study of blood T cell repertoires in COVID-19. Study background: From the United States, Italy and Spain came samples of acute and convalescent COVID-19.

Original data processing: Amplification of reference gene primers was used by the study to estimate nucleated cell counts. Produced via immunoSEQ multiplex PCR; TCRdb's table is partial and in-frame only. V, J and clone size reflect that table, while D and trimming were determined from the DNA. The sample includes 70,000 to 80,000 clones, approximately 80% seen only once; the top ten take around two fifths. This CDR3 region has 14 residues. Per germline, CDR1 MNHEY and CDR2 SVGAGI. V gave up 6 bases and J gave up 5 bases, with 11 bases separating them. The sequenced sample consisted of peripheral blood. V is TRBV6-5 and J is TRBJ1-6; D is possibly TRBD1 (5 bases). The TCR sequence derives from a man older than 75 with acute or convalescent COVID-19. The CDR3 sequence is CASSKTEDNSPLHF. CDR3 DNA sequence: TGTGCCAGCAGCAAGACAGAGGATAATTCACCCCTCCACTTT.